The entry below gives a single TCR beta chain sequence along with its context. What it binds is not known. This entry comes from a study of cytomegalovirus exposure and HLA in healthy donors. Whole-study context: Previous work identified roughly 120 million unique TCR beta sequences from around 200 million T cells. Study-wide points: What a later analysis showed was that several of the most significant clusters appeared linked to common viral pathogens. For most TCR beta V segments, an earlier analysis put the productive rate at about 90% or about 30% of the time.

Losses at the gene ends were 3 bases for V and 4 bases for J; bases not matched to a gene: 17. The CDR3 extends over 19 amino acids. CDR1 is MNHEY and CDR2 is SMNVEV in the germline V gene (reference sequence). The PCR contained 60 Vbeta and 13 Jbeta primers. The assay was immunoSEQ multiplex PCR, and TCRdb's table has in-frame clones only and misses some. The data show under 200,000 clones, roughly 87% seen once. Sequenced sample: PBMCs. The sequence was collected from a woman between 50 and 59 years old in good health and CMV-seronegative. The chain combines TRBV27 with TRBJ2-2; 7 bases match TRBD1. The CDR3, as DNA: TGTGCCAGCAGTTTCATTGGCCCCGCAGTAGGGGGCGGCACCGGGGAGCTGTTTTTT. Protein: CASSFIGPAVGGGTGELFF.